Following are 21 T cell receptor beta chains from one sample sequenced in a study of cytomegalovirus exposure and HLA in healthy donors. PCR involved 60 Vbeta and 13 Jbeta primers. Sequencing was performed with immunoSEQ multiplex PCR; in TCRdb, only in-frame clones are kept and a portion is missing. The sample has about 230,000 clones, roughly 78% seen once. The specimen was PBMCs. The receptors derive from a boy under 18 in good health and CMV-seronegative.

V gene TRBV27 combines with J gene TRBJ1-2; 11 bases fit TRBD1. The CDR3 covers 15 residues. Germline V gene lookup returns CDR1 MNHEY and CDR2 SMNVEV (reference sequence). Unmatched junction bases numbered 9, after V lost 6 bases and J lost 6 bases. CDR3 amino acids: CASRFSGTGGDGYTF. CDR3 nucleotide sequence: TGTGCCAGCAGATTCTCCGGGACAGGGGGAGATGGCTACACCTTC.

This chain connects TRBV6-6 to TRBJ2-7; 7 bases agree with TRBD2. With 5 bases clipped from V and 0 bases from J, the junction kept 7 bases outside the gene matches. This CDR3 is 15 amino acids long. CDR1 is MNHNY and CDR2 is SVGAGI in the germline V gene (reference sequence). The CDR3 reads CASSGGTGGSYEQYF. CDR3 DNA sequence: TGTGCCAGCAGTGGGGGAACGGGAGGCTCCTACGAGCAGTACTTC.

The gene calls are TRBV4-1 and TRBJ2-2, with unresolved D. Looked up from germline, CDR1 is MGHRA and CDR2 is YSYEKL. The V end lost 4 bases, the J end lost 0 bases, and 15 bases lay between the germline ends. CDR3 size: 17 residues. The CDR3 DNA is TGCGCCAGCAGCCTCGGGTGGAGACTCGCGAACACCGGGGAGCTGTTTTTT. As protein: CASSLGWRLANTGELFF.

This rearrangement joins TRBV10-3 to TRBJ2-1; D gene unclear. Trimming left V 4 bases short and J 0 bases short, with 10 bases between. Looked up from germline, CDR1 is ENHRY and CDR2 is SYGVKD. The CDR3 is 15 amino acids. The CDR3 reads CAISGAEPSYNEQFF. CDR3 nucleotide sequence: TGTGCCATCAGTGGTGCCGAGCCCTCCTACAATGAGCAGTTCTTC.

This clone occurred once. V gene TRBV19 combines with J gene TRBJ1-2; D gene unclear. Per the germline V gene, CDR1 is LNHDA and CDR2 is SQIVND (reference sequence). V was clipped by 10 bases and J by 8 bases, with 11 bases between them. This CDR3 contains 10 residues. The CDR3 is CATREAGYTF. The CDR3, as DNA: TGTGCCACCCGGGAGGCCGGCTACACCTTC.

The chain has TRBV29-1 and TRBJ2-1; the match to TRBD1 covers 7 bases. Trimming took 4 bases from V and 9 from J; bases not matched to a gene: 6. The CDR3 contains 12 residues. CDR1 is SQVTM, CDR2 ANQGSEA, per germline. CDR3 sequence: CSVGQGSGEQFF. Here the CDR3 DNA reads TGCAGCGTTGGACAGGGCAGTGGTGAGCAGTTCTTC.

The chain combines TRBV4-1 with TRBJ1-1; unclear D gene. The germline CDR1 and CDR2 sequences are MGHRA and YSYEKL. The V and J ends lost 1 base and 1 base respectively, with 16 bases between them. The CDR3 spans 17 residues. The CDR3 DNA sequence: TGCGCCAGCAGCCAAGTGGGCTTCGTCCTTAAGAACACTGAAGCTTTCTTT. It specifies CASSQVGFVLKNTEAFF.

The chain uses TRBV7-8 and TRBJ2-3; 10 nucleotides align to TRBD2. V dropped 5 bases and J dropped 4; count of bases not matched to a gene: 12. The CDR3 spans 17 residues. Germline V gives CDR1 SGHVS, CDR2 FQNEAQ. CDR3 DNA sequence: TGTGCCAGCAGCCCCAACCTTCTAGCGGGAGTGGCAGATACGCAGTATTTT. Its translation is CASSPNLLAGVADTQYF.

The chain uses TRBV5-6 and TRBJ2-2, with D possibly matching TRBD1 (5 bases). Trimming stripped 1 base from V and 5 bases from J, with 15 bases between. The CDR3 consists of 16 residues. CDR1 is SGHDT and CDR2 is YYEEEE in the germline V gene. The CDR3 protein is CASSLYPGWGTGELFF. Written as DNA, the CDR3 is TGTGCCAGCAGCTTGTACCCAGGGTGGGGAACCGGGGAGCTGTTTTTT.

This chain links TRBV11-3 with TRBJ2-2, with TRBD1 matching 9 bases. The CDR3 is made up of 15 amino acids. The V gene end was trimmed by 7 bases and the J gene end by 8 bases; junction bases not matched to a gene: 11. Germline V gene sequence: CDR1 SGHNT, CDR2 YENEEA. This chain's CDR3 is CASNLDRGRTGELFF. The CDR3 bases are TGTGCCAGCAACCTGGACAGGGGACGAACGGGGGAGCTGTTTTTT.

This chain joins TRBV6-5 and TRBJ2-7, with 8 bases identical to TRBD1. The CDR3 length is 13 residues. J gave up 3 bases and V 8 bases, and 6 bases lay outside the gene matches. Germline CDR1 MNHEY, CDR2 SVGAGI. The CDR3 is CASGRTGYYEQYF. The CDR3 DNA sequence: TGTGCCAGCGGCAGGACAGGGTACTACGAGCAGTACTTC.

The V call is TRBV2, the J call TRBJ1-2; TRBD1 is a possible D gene (6 bases). The length of the CDR3 is 12 residues. Trimming left V 8 bases short and J 1 base short, with 8 bases between. Germline CDR1 is SNHLY and CDR2 is FYNNEI. The CDR3 DNA sequence: TGTGCCAGCGGACAGTTTAACTATGGCTACACCTTC. Its protein product is CASGQFNYGYTF.

This sequence joins TRBV11-2 and TRBJ2-5, with D tentatively TRBD2 (5 bases). The CDR3 runs to 16 residues. Germline V CDR1 and CDR2: SGHAT, FQNNGV. V shed 3 bases and J shed 2 bases, with 16 bases lying between them. In nucleotides, the CDR3 is TGTGCCAGCAGCTTTAACTCGGGAAATGGTCAAGAGACCCAGTACTTC. Its translation: CASSFNSGNGQETQYF.

The rearrangement uses TRBV5-1 and TRBJ1-1; no definite D call. The CDR3 length is 16 residues. V lost 0 bases, J lost 2 bases, and 14 bases lay in between. CDR1 and CDR2 (germline): SGHRS, YFSETQ. DNA for the CDR3: TGCGCCAGCAGCTTGGCCGACGCAGGTCCTAACACTGAAGCTTTCTTT. It specifies CASSLADAGPNTEAFF.

The genes are TRBV7-9 and TRBJ2-7; D perhaps matches TRBD2 (7 bases). In germline, CDR1 is SEHNR, CDR2 FQNEAQ (reference sequence). V was clipped by 5 bases and J by 5 bases, with 19 bases between them. The CDR3 has 15 amino acids. The CDR3 DNA reads TGTGCCAGCAGCCCCCGGCGGGGGCGAGCCAACGAGCAGTACTTC. As protein: CASSPRRGRANEQYF.

The rearrangement uses TRBV7-3 and TRBJ1-2; D is perhaps TRBD1 (5 bases). The CDR3 runs 16 residues. Trimming left V 6 bases short and J 6 bases short, with 23 bases between. Looked up from germline, CDR1 is SGHTA and CDR2 is FQGTGA. Written as DNA, the CDR3 is TGTGCCAGCAGTCCCACCCCGGGCGGACATGGGCATGGCTACACCTTC. Protein sequence: CASSPTPGGHGHGYTF.

The rearrangement uses TRBV7-9 and TRBJ2-3; TRBD2 matches at 9 bases. Germline V CDR1 and CDR2: SEHNR, FQNEAQ (reference sequence). Germline trimming cut 2 bases from V and 6 bases from J; bases unmatched to any gene: 9. The CDR3 is 16 residues long. The CDR3 DNA follows: TGTGCCAGCAGCTTACGAATAGCGGGAGAGGTGGATACGCAGTATTTT. It yields the protein CASSLRIAGEVDTQYF.

This clone was picked up one time. V gene TRBV4-1 combines with J gene TRBJ2-5; 8 bases are a match to TRBD1. The CDR3 contains 16 residues. In germline, CDR1 is MGHRA, CDR2 YSYEKL. Trimming cost V 4 bases and J 6 bases; bases outside gene matches: 13. CDR3 loop: CASSRASLDRAQTQYF. The CDR3 bases are TGCGCCAGCAGCCGAGCGTCATTGGACAGGGCCCAGACCCAGTACTTC.

V gene TRBV19 combines with J gene TRBJ2-3; D may be TRBD1 (7 bases). V gave up 3 bases and J gave up 2 bases, with 12 bases separating them. The CDR3 is made up of 15 amino acids. Looked up from germline, CDR1 is LNHDA and CDR2 is SQIVND (reference sequence). The CDR3 loop reads CASSIGGTDTDTQYF. DNA for the CDR3: TGTGCCAGTAGTATTGGGGGGACAGACACAGATACGCAGTATTTT.

This clone has a handful of counts. The chain is built from TRBV27 and TRBJ1-2; D gene unclear. Germline values: CDR1 MNHEY, CDR2 SMNVEV (reference sequence). This CDR3 contains 16 residues. V was shortened by 6 bases and J by 2 bases, with 19 bases between the two germline ends. CDR3 in DNA: TGTGCCAGCAGGCCCTCCGGGAGCCTTGGAAACTATGGCTACACCTTC. Its protein product is CASRPSGSLGNYGYTF.

In this sample, this clone turned up a few times. The V and J genes are TRBV30 and TRBJ2-7; 7 bases are a match to TRBD2. CDR3 length: 12 residues. V lost 2 bases to trimming and J lost 7 bases; unmatched junction nucleotides: 5. In germline, CDR1 is GTSNPN, CDR2 SVGIG (reference sequence). CDR3 DNA sequence: TGTGCCTGGAGTCGGGGGGTGTGGGAGCAGTACTTC. Protein product: CAWSRGVWEQYF.